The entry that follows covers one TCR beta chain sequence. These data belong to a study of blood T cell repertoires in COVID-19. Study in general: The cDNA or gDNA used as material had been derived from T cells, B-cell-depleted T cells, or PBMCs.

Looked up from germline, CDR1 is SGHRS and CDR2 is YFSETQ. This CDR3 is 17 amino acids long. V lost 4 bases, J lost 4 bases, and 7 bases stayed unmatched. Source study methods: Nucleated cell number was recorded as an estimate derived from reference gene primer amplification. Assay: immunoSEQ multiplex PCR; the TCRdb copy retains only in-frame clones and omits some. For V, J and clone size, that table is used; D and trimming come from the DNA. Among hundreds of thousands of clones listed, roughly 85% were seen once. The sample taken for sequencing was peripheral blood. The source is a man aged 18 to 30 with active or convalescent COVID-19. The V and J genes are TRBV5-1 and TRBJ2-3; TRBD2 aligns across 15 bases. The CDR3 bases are TGCGCCAGCAGCACCCGGACTAGCGGGAGGGCCCCAGATACGCAGTATTTT. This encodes CASSTRTSGRAPDTQYF.